The 14 T cell receptor beta chains below all came from one sample that was sequenced in a study of T cell changes during pregnancy in multiple sclerosis. Sequenced by immunoSEQ multiplex PCR; TCRdb stores in-frame clones only, minus some. The table lists about 50,000 clones, roughly 95% of them singletons. Sequencing used CD4+ T cells from peripheral blood mononuclear cells, obtained in the third trimester of pregnancy. The receptor set was obtained from a female donor with multiple sclerosis, enrolled in a pregnancy study.

The chain couples TRBV29-1 to TRBJ2-5; no firm D call. This CDR3 has 12 amino acids. V lost 5 bases and J 5 bases, leaving 12 bases between the germline ends. Per the germline V gene, CDR1 is SQVTM and CDR2 is ANQGSEA. The CDR3 loop reads CSVKKSQETQYF. The CDR3 DNA reads as TGCAGCGTTAAAAAATCCCAGGAGACCCAGTACTTC.

The chain joins TRBV27 to TRBJ1-1; D perhaps matches TRBD1 (6 bases). The CDR3 consists of 13 residues. V was pared by 7 bases and J by 1 base, with 10 bases between. Germline values: CDR1 MNHEY, CDR2 SMNVEV (reference sequence). CDR3 sequence (DNA): TGTGCCAGCACGTCCAGGGGGAACACTGAAGCTTTCTTT. Translation: CASTSRGNTEAFF.

This rearrangement joins TRBV7-6 to TRBJ1-2, with D maybe TRBD1 (6 bases). CDR3 length equals 13 residues. Germline lookup yields CDR1 SGHVS and CDR2 FNYEAQ. Trimming took 1 base from V and 5 from J, leaving 8 bases between them. CDR3 residues: CASSLDRDYGYTF. The CDR3 nucleotides are TGTGCCAGCAGCTTAGACAGGGATTATGGCTACACCTTC. The variable domain in full, with the rest retrieved from reference TRBV7-6 and TRBJ1-2, is GAGVSQSPRYKVTKRGQDVALRCDPISGHVSLYWYRQALGQGPEFLTYFNYEAQQDKSGLPNDRFSAERPEGSISTLTIQRTEQRDSAMYRCASSLDRDYGYTFGSGTRLTVV.

The V and J genes are TRBV18 and TRBJ1-4; perhaps TRBD1 as D (5 bases). Trimming removed 3 bases from V and 8 bases from J, with 16 bases in between. In germline, CDR1 is KGHSH, CDR2 LQKENI. The CDR3 has 15 residues. CDR3 loop: CASSPRGLGEEKLFF. DNA for the CDR3: TGTGCCAGCTCACCGAGGGGACTAGGAGAGGAAAAACTGTTTTTT.

The chain is built from TRBV27 and TRBJ2-7; no definite D call. Per the germline V gene, CDR1 is MNHEY and CDR2 is SMNVEV (reference sequence). This CDR3 has 11 amino acids. The V and J ends lost 4 bases and 7 bases respectively, with 8 bases between them. CDR3: CASSSFFEQYF. The CDR3 DNA follows: TGTGCCAGCAGTTCCTTCTTTGAGCAGTACTTC.

The rearrangement joins TRBV6-1 to TRBJ1-5; TRBD1 matches at 7 bases. Trimming removed 6 bases from V and 7 bases from J; junction bases left unmatched: 12. The germline gives CDR1 MNHNS, CDR2 SASEGT. This CDR3 region has 15 residues. The CDR3 bases are TGTGCCAGCAGGGGGGCCTGGGCAGGGGGGCAGCCCCAGCATTTT. It encodes CASRGAWAGGQPQHF.

The chain employs TRBV11-3 and TRBJ2-3; a possible D gene is TRBD2 (6 bases). Germline loops: CDR1 SGHNT, CDR2 YENEEA. The V and J ends lost 4 bases and 1 base respectively, with 15 bases between them. The CDR3 is 16 amino acids. CDR3 amino acids: CASSSGRDSRTDTQYF. For the CDR3, the DNA is TGTGCCAGCAGCTCGGGCCGGGACTCCCGCACAGATACGCAGTATTTT.

This chain connects TRBV7-9 to TRBJ2-5, with D possibly TRBD2 on 6 matching bases. Trimming removed 4 bases from V and 2 bases from J, with 14 bases in between. The CDR3 totals 15 residues. The germline V gene has CDR1 SEHNR and CDR2 FQNEAQ (reference sequence). The CDR3 reads CASSSGRRVQETQYF. Here the CDR3 DNA reads TGTGCCAGCAGCTCGGGTAGGAGGGTACAAGAGACCCAGTACTTC.

The rearrangement joins TRBV15 to TRBJ2-1; TRBD2 matches at 9 bases. The V and J ends lost 0 bases and 9 bases, in that order; junction bases with no gene match: 6. Germline V gene lookup returns CDR1 LNHNV and CDR2 YYDKDF (reference sequence). This CDR3 spans 15 amino acids. The CDR3 DNA sequence: TGTGCCACCAGCAGAGACCGGCGGGGGGGGGTTGAGCAGTTCTTC. Protein sequence: CATSRDRRGGVEQFF.

This chain joins TRBV5-6 and TRBJ2-7, with 8 bases that match TRBD1. The junction had 3 bases not matched to a gene; V was cut back by 3 bases and J by 4 bases. The CDR3 totals 13 residues. Germline CDR1 SGHDT, CDR2 YYEEEE. CDR3 region: CASSSQGAYEQYF. CDR3 sequence (DNA): TGTGCCAGCAGCTCGCAGGGGGCATACGAGCAGTACTTC.

V gene TRBV11-3 combines with J gene TRBJ1-4; no reliable D call. The V end lost 0 bases, the J end lost 3 bases, and 14 bases lay between the germline ends. The CDR3 totals 17 residues. Germline V gene sequence: CDR1 SGHNT, CDR2 YENEEA. The CDR3 reads CASSLDGEVESNEKLFF. DNA of the CDR3: TGTGCCAGCAGCTTAGACGGGGAGGTCGAGTCTAATGAAAAACTGTTTTTT.

Written as DNA, the CDR3 is TGTGCCAGTAGTATGAAGGGGGCGGCGAATCAGCCCCAGCATTTT. Translating it yields CASSMKGAANQPQHF. The chain joins TRBV19 to TRBJ1-5; 7 bases align to TRBD1. The CDR3 extends over 15 amino acids. CDR1 is LNHDA, CDR2 SQIVND, per germline (reference sequence). V shed 3 bases and J 4 bases; nucleotides not matched to a gene: 6.

V is TRBV9 and J is TRBJ2-2; D possibly corresponds to TRBD2 (5 bases). The CDR3 loop spans 12 amino acids. V gave up 2 bases and J gave up 7 bases, with 6 bases separating them. Per germline, CDR1 SGDLS and CDR2 YYNGEE. The DNA for the CDR3 is TGTGCCAGCAGCGTTGCGGGCGGGGAGCTGTTTTTT. Residues: CASSVAGGELFF.

This chain connects TRBV19 to TRBJ1-6, with D maybe TRBD1 (5 bases). Germline values: CDR1 LNHDA, CDR2 SQIVND (reference sequence). The CDR3 covers 15 residues. V gave up 6 bases and J gave up 5 bases, with 14 bases separating them. CDR3 amino acids: CASRTARTNNSPLHF. The CDR3 bases are TGTGCCAGTAGGACAGCGCGGACGAATAATTCACCCCTCCACTTT.